The rows below give T cell receptor beta chains drawn from one sample of a study of human T cells and chemical hapten exposure. A single record per CDR3 protein comes from TCRdb applying MiXCR to the RACE reads. The table records about 130,000 distinct CDR3 sequences, more than 7.5% of them present only once. Sequencing input: whole blood. These receptors were collected from a male donor in good health. Some clones in this sample may be carry-over from other donors' samples. The CDR3 runs from the conserved cysteine through the conserved F or W. Each record gives: clone size, J gene, V gene, CDR3 length, D gene, CDR3 DNA, CDR3 protein. D genes are given only for firm matches. Expanded clones are given a class, and other clones once, few, many or no size at all.

>many|TRBJ2-7|TRBV12-3/TRBV12-4|12|TRBD1
TGTGCCACAGGGACAGCCTCCTACGAGCAGTACTTC
CATGTASYEQYF
>few|TRBJ2-1|TRBV6-5|13|NA
TGTGCCAGCAGTCAATCCCCCCAGCGGGCTCCCCTCTTC
CASSQSPQRAPLF
>few|TRBJ2-2|TRBV7-6|14|NA
TGTGCCAGCAGCTTAGACGGGGGCACCGGGGAGCTGTTTTTT
CASSLDGGTGELFF
>few|TRBJ1-5|TRBV7-2|14|TRBD1
TGTGCCAGCAGCTTCGACAGGGGGCCTCAGCCCCAGCATTTT
CASSFDRGPQPQHF
>few|TRBJ2-3|TRBV20-1|13|NA
TGCAGTGCTAGACTTCTAGCCGCAGATACGCAGTATTTT
CSARLLAADTQYF
>many|TRBJ2-7|TRBV5-5|11|NA
TGTGCCAGCAGCTTCACTTACGAGCAGTACTTC
CASSFTYEQYF
>few|TRBJ1-6|TRBV6-5|14|TRBD1
TGTGCCAGCAGTCAGGGGGCGAGGAATTCACCCCTCCACTTT
CASSQGARNSPLHF
>few|TRBJ2-2|TRBV6-7|17|NA
TGTGCCAGCAGTTACCAGGACACCTATTCGAACACCGGGGAGCTGTTTTTT
CASSYQDTYSNTGELFF
>many|TRBJ2-2|TRBV13|16|TRBD2
TGTGCCAGCAGCTCGCAGCGGGGAAGGGGCACCGGGGAGCTGTTTTTT
CASSSQRGRGTGELFF
>few|TRBJ2-2|TRBV2|13|NA
TGTGCCAGCAGTGGTGCTGGGCGCGGGGAGCTGTTTTTT
CASSGAGRGELFF
>few|TRBJ2-7|TRBV5-1|15|NA
TGCGCCAGCAGCTTGTGGTCGGGCAGCTCCTACGAGCAGTACTTC
CASSLWSGSSYEQYF
>many|TRBJ2-1|TRBV7-9|15|NA
TGTGCCAGCAGCTTAGGGCGCCCCAGTTACAATGAGCAGTTCTTC
CASSLGRPSYNEQFF
>NA|TRBJ2-1|TRBV6-2/TRBV6-3|15|NA
TGTGCCAGCAGTTACGAACGGCCCAAGTCCAATGAGCAGTTCTTC
CASSYERPKSNEQFF
>few|TRBJ2-2|TRBV9|15|NA
TGTGCCAGCAGCGTCGAGACAGGGAGGTCCGGGGAGCTGTTTTTT
CASSVETGRSGELFF
>few|TRBJ2-5|TRBV5-4|15|NA
TGTGCCAGCAGCTCCGACAGCCTCCGCGGCGAGACCCAGTACTTC
CASSSDSLRGETQYF
>many|TRBJ2-3|TRBV29-1|13|TRBD2
TGCACCCCTTGGGCGGGGGGTTCAGATACGCAGTATTTT
CTPWAGGSDTQYF
>NA|TRBJ2-7|TRBV6-6|15|TRBD1
TGTGCCAGCAGTCGAGGACAGGGAAGTACCTACGAGCAGTACTTC
CASSRGQGSTYEQYF
>many|TRBJ2-3|TRBV7-2|17|NA
TGTGCCAGCAGCTTAGTGGAGGGGGGGGGCCCCACAGATACGCAGTATTTT
CASSLVEGGGPTDTQYF
>NA|TRBJ2-5|TRBV5-4|14|NA
TGTGCCAGCAGCTTGCGGACACCCGAAGAGACCCAGTACTTC
CASSLRTPEETQYF
>NA|TRBJ2-2|TRBV19|15|TRBD1
TGTGCCAGTAGGAATCGTGGACAGGGCACCGGGGAGCTGTTTTTT
CASRNRGQGTGELFF
>NA|TRBJ2-7|TRBV30|16|TRBD1
TGTGTCTGGAGTGTCAGGGACAGGGGGCAGCGAGGCGAGCAGTACTTC
CVWSVRDRGQRGEQYF
>many|TRBJ1-1|TRBV5-1|14|NA
TGCGCCAGCATGAGTAGCGGGCTGAACACTGAAGCTTTCTTT
CASMSSGLNTEAFF
>NA|TRBJ1-2|TRBV18|15|TRBD1
TGTGCCAGCTCACCAGCCGTCGGACAGGGCGATGGCTACACCTTC
CASSPAVGQGDGYTF
>NA|TRBJ2-7|TRBV10-3|17|TRBD2
TGTGCCATCAGTGATGGCCTAGCGGGGCCCGGGGGGTACGAGCAGTACTTC
CAISDGLAGPGGYEQYF
>NA|TRBJ2-1|TRBV7-9|17|NA
TGTGCCAGCAGCTCACCTATTGTAAGCGGACCATACAATGAGCAGTTCTTC
CASSSPIVSGPYNEQFF
>many|TRBJ1-6|TRBV10-3|14|NA
TGTGCCATCAGTGAGCCGGACGGGAATTCACCCCTCCACTTT
CAISEPDGNSPLHF
>many|TRBJ1-1|TRBV6-5|13|NA
TGTGCCAGCAGCGGACTTTCGAACACTGAAGCTTTCTTT
CASSGLSNTEAFF
>NA|TRBJ1-2|TRBV3-1|15|NA
TGTGCCAGCAGCGCCCCGGGTCCCGCTAACTATGGCTACACCTTC
CASSAPGPANYGYTF
>many|TRBJ2-1|TRBV7-9|17|TRBD2
TGTGCCAGCAGCTCAGCGACTAGCGGGGGGGCCTACAATGAGCAGTTCTTC
CASSSATSGGAYNEQFF